This TCR beta chain was captured in a study of shared clonotypes between healthy human individuals. Notes on the study in general: Generally, naive subsets (rather than memory subsets) showed larger estimated richness. Unshared clonotypes carried lower generation probabilities than those common to all four donors.

This clone was seen only a few times. Its cognate antigen is unknown. Deep-level assay runs were performed. The table came from immunoSEQ multiplex PCR; TCRdb's copy has only in-frame clones and leaves some out. The sample has a few million clones, roughly 95% seen once. CDR3 size: 14 residues. V shed 5 bases and J 7 bases; nucleotides not matched to a gene: 9. The germline V gene has CDR1 LNHDA and CDR2 SQIVND (reference sequence). The sequencing sample was made of naive CD4+ T cells sorted from blood. Sample subset: CD45RA+ positively selected. The receptor comes from a man aged 18 to 30 in good health. This sequence joins TRBV19 and TRBJ1-2; TRBD1 aligns across 8 bases. CDR3 region: CASSQTGEESGYTF. DNA for the CDR3: TGTGCCAGTAGTCAGACAGGGGAGGAGAGTGGCTACACCTTC.